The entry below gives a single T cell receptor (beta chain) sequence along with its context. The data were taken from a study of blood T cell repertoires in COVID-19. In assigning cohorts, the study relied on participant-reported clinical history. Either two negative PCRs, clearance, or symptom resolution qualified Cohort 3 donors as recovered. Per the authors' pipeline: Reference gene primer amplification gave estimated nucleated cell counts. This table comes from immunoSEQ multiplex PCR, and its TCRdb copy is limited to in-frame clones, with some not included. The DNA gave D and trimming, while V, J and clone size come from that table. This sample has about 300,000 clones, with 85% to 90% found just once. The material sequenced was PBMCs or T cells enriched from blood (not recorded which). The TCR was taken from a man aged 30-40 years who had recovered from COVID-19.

CDR3 residues: CASGPQAGGSYEQYF. CDR3 DNA: TGTGCTAGTGGTCCTCAGGCGGGAGGCTCCTACGAGCAGTACTTC. V gene TRBV12-5 combines with J gene TRBJ2-7; 8 bases line up with TRBD2. The CDR3 runs to 15 residues. V was pared by 5 bases and J by 0 bases, with 6 bases of the junction left unmatched. Germline loops: CDR1 LGHNT, CDR2 FRNRAP.